This is a list of T cell receptor beta chains from one sample in a study of blood T cell repertoires in COVID-19. TCRdb's copy holds only in-frame clones and misses some; the assay was immunoSEQ multiplex PCR. The sample lists approximately 300,000 clones; roughly 85% were seen once. Sequencing used PBMCs or T cells enriched from blood (not recorded which). The source is a woman younger than 45 who had been exposed to COVID-19. The CDR3 runs from the conserved cysteine through the conserved F or W. D genes are given only for firm matches. Clone size, where shown, is once, few, many, or a class for clones that have expanded.

D gene: TRBD1; clone size: -; J gene: TRBJ2-2; V gene: TRBV2; CDR3 DNA: TGTGCCAGCAGCCCAGGACAGGGGAGGGGCACCGGGGAGCTGTTTTTT; CDR3 protein: CASSPGQGRGTGELFF
D gene: -; clone size: -; J gene: TRBJ1-6; V gene: TRBV18; CDR3 DNA: TGTGCCAGCTCACCATCTTCACGGGGGGCGGATTCACCCCTCCACTTT; CDR3 protein: CASSPSSRGADSPLHF
D gene: -; clone size: -; J gene: TRBJ1-2; V gene: TRBV28; CDR3 DNA: TGTGCCAGCAGTTCACGCTGGGAGGGGGGAAACTATGGCTACACCTTC; CDR3 protein: CASSSRWEGGNYGYTF
D gene: TRBD1; clone size: -; J gene: TRBJ2-7; V gene: TRBV5-1; CDR3 DNA: TGCGCCAGCAGCTTGGGACAGGGGCTCTCCTACGAGCAGTACTTC; CDR3 protein: CASSLGQGLSYEQYF
D gene: -; clone size: -; J gene: TRBJ1-5; V gene: TRBV2; CDR3 DNA: TGTGCCAGCAGGGATAGGACATTAGCAGGACAGCCCCAGCATTTT; CDR3 protein: CASRDRTLAGQPQHF
D gene: -; clone size: -; J gene: TRBJ1-1; V gene: TRBV19; CDR3 DNA: TGTGCCAGTAGTATAGCCCCGCTGGGGGGAACTGAAGCTTTCTTT; CDR3 protein: CASSIAPLGGTEAFF
D gene: -; clone size: -; J gene: TRBJ1-1; V gene: TRBV6-5; CDR3 DNA: TGTGCCAGCAGTTATGAACTACTAACAGGGACCGAAGCTTTCTTT; CDR3 protein: CASSYELLTGTEAFF
D gene: -; clone size: -; J gene: TRBJ2-1; V gene: TRBV30; CDR3 DNA: TGTGCCTGGAGTGTACAAGGCGGGTACAATGAGCAGTTCTTC; CDR3 protein: CAWSVQGGYNEQFF
D gene: -; clone size: -; J gene: TRBJ2-1; V gene: TRBV25-1; CDR3 DNA: TGTGCCAGCAGTCAGGTCAATGAGCAGTTCTTC; CDR3 protein: CASSQVNEQFF
D gene: TRBD2; clone size: once; J gene: TRBJ2-5; V gene: TRBV2; CDR3 DNA: TGTGCCAGCCTAGCGGGAGTGGAGACCCAGTACTTC; CDR3 protein: CASLAGVETQYF
D gene: -; clone size: -; J gene: TRBJ1-4; V gene: TRBV13; CDR3 DNA: TGTGCCAGCAGCTTATCCACCCCTGGAGGCCCTAGGAATGAAAAACTGTTTTTT; CDR3 protein: CASSLSTPGGPRNEKLFF
D gene: -; clone size: -; J gene: TRBJ2-7; V gene: TRBV28; CDR3 DNA: TGTGCCAGCAGTTTTTCACGCGCAGGTTCCACCTACGAGCAGTACTTC; CDR3 protein: CASSFSRAGSTYEQYF
D gene: TRBD2; clone size: once; J gene: TRBJ2-3; V gene: TRBV28; CDR3 DNA: TGTGCCAGCAGTCCCATTTTTGGGCGGGGGGGCCTGGGTACCACAGATACGCAGTATTTT; CDR3 protein: CASSPIFGRGGLGTTDTQYF
D gene: -; clone size: once; J gene: TRBJ1-1; V gene: TRBV28; CDR3 DNA: TGTGCCAGCACCTTTATAACAGGGTTAAAAACTGAAGCTTTCTTT; CDR3 protein: CASTFITGLKTEAFF
D gene: -; clone size: -; J gene: TRBJ1-1; V gene: TRBV14; CDR3 DNA: TGTGCCAGCAGCCAAGATCTGTTAGGGGGCACTGAAGCTTTCTTT; CDR3 protein: CASSQDLLGGTEAFF
D gene: -; clone size: few; J gene: TRBJ1-6; V gene: TRBV3-1/TRBV3-2; CDR3 DNA: TGTGCCAGCAGCCAAGGCAGGGGAACCAATTCACCCCTCCACTTT; CDR3 protein: CASSQGRGTNSPLHF